Below are 17 T cell receptor beta chains sequenced from a single sample in a study of cytomegalovirus exposure and HLA in healthy donors (dated 2017 in TCRdb). Library construction relied on the immunoSEQ multiplex PCR assay. The source is immuneACCESS, and TCRdb retained only in-frame sequences with V and J called. Part of the clones is not carried over; for the studies checked, unresolved V genes explain less than half of this, and the remainder is unexplained. This sample holds some 260,000 clones; about 90% were observed only once. Around 3.3% of the sample belongs to the ten largest clones. Sequences were obtained from PBMCs. These receptors were collected from a woman in her twenties or thirties in good health and CMV-seronegative.

The V call is TRBV7-9, the J call TRBJ2-2; no firm D call. Between the trimmed V and J ends, which lost 5 bases and 1 base, there was a span of 8 bases. Germline-derived CDR1 and CDR2 are SEHNR and FQNEAQ (reference sequence). CDR3 size: 14 residues. This CDR3 reads CASSLQQNTGELFF. For the CDR3, the DNA is TGTGCCAGCAGCCTCCAGCAGAACACCGGGGAGCTGTTTTTT. The whole variable domain, filled in from reference TRBV7-9 and TRBJ2-2, reads DTGVSQNPRHKITKRGQNVTFRCDPISEHNRLYWYRQTLGQGPEFLTYFQNEAQLEKSRLLSDRFSAERPKGSFSTLEIQRTEQGDSAMYLCASSLQQNTGELFFGEGSRLTVL.

The chain uses TRBV9 and TRBJ2-1, with D maybe TRBD2 (6 bases). CDR3 length equals 14 residues. CDR1 and CDR2 (germline): SGDLS, YYNGEE. Trimming took off 0 bases at V and 9 bases at J, with 13 bases between the two ends. Here the CDR3 DNA reads TGTGCCAGCAGCGTAGACCCGGGAGCGGTTGAGCAGTTCTTC. Its translation is CASSVDPGAVEQFF.

This chain connects TRBV11-3 to TRBJ2-7; 8 bases match TRBD1. Trimming removed 5 bases from V and 4 bases from J; junction bases left unmatched: 7. The germline gives CDR1 SGHNT, CDR2 YENEEA. The CDR3 sequence is 14 residues long. The CDR3 reads CASSLRDRPYEQYF. CDR3 nucleotide sequence: TGTGCCAGCAGCCTCCGGGACAGGCCGTACGAGCAGTACTTC.

This clone has only one observation. The V and J genes are TRBV7-9 and TRBJ2-7, with D perhaps TRBD1 (6 bases). This CDR3 has 13 residues. CDR1 SEHNR and CDR2 FQNEAQ come from the germline V gene (reference sequence). V lost 5 bases and J lost 3, with 11 bases in between. The CDR3 DNA is TGTGCCAGCAGCGATGGACAGTACTACGAGCAGTACTTC. As protein: CASSDGQYYEQYF.

This clone has just one count. The J gene is TRBJ2-3, the V gene TRBV7-9; D is possibly TRBD1 (5 bases). Per germline, CDR1 SEHNR and CDR2 FQNEAQ (reference sequence). Trimming took off 1 base at V and 4 bases at J, with 9 bases between the two ends. The CDR3 is 14 amino acids. CDR3 nucleotide sequence: TGTGCCAGCAGCTTAGTGGGGCGCGCAGATACGCAGTATTTT. Translation: CASSLVGRADTQYF.

This clone was seen just once. V gene TRBV2 combines with J gene TRBJ1-5; D ambiguous. CDR3 length equals 15 residues. In germline, CDR1 is SNHLY, CDR2 FYNNEI. Deletions cut 3 bases from V and 3 bases from J, with 12 bases between. CDR3 DNA: TGTGCCAGCAGTGACCTCGGACGGATCAATCAGCCCCAGCATTTT. It translates to CASSDLGRINQPQHF.

The rearrangement joins TRBV30 to TRBJ1-1, with no clear D. V was shortened by 4 bases and J by 4 bases, with 7 bases between the two germline ends. Per germline, CDR1 GTSNPN and CDR2 SVGIG (reference sequence). The CDR3 covers 11 residues. CDR3 coding DNA: TGTGCCTGGATGGGTCTCACTGAAGCTTTCTTT. It encodes CAWMGLTEAFF.

The chain combines TRBV2 with TRBJ1-1, with D perhaps matching TRBD1 (6 bases). The V and J ends lost 5 bases and 1 base respectively, with 14 bases between them. The CDR3 consists of 15 residues. Germline V gene data show CDR1 as SNHLY and CDR2 as FYNNEI. The CDR3: CASSRYGQSNTEAFF. The CDR3 coding sequence is TGTGCCAGCAGTCGATACGGACAGTCGAACACTGAAGCTTTCTTT. The full variable domain, completed using reference TRBV2 and TRBJ1-1, is EPEVTQTPSHQVTQMGQEVILRCVPISNHLYFYWYRQILGQKVEFLVSFYNNEISEKSEIFDDQFSVERPDGSNFTLKIRSTKLEDSAMYFCASSRYGQSNTEAFFGQGTRLTVV.

Here the CDR3 reads CASSFSGMSTDTQYF. The CDR3 DNA reads as TGTGCCAGCAGTTTTAGCGGGATGAGCACAGATACGCAGTATTTT. The chain has TRBV27 and TRBJ2-3; 8 nucleotides agree with TRBD2. CDR1 and CDR2 (germline): MNHEY, SMNVEV (reference sequence). V shed 3 bases, J shed 0 bases, and the junction held 2 bases outside the gene matches. The length of the CDR3 is 15 residues.

The chain uses TRBV9 and TRBJ2-2, with TRBD1 matching 7 bases. Germline loops: CDR1 SGDLS, CDR2 YYNGEE. V shed 3 bases and J 0 bases; nucleotides not matched to a gene: 5. The CDR3 sequence is 16 residues long. The CDR3 DNA follows: TGTGCCAGCAGCGCGACCGGGACAGCGAACACCGGGGAGCTGTTTTTT. This encodes CASSATGTANTGELFF.

As for this clone: Other DNA sequences of this sample code for an identical CDR3. The V and J genes are TRBV7-3 and TRBJ2-1; the match to TRBD1 covers 8 bases. The CDR3 is 15 amino acids. Trimming removed 5 bases from V and 1 base from J; junction bases left unmatched: 4. Per germline, CDR1 SGHTA and CDR2 FQGTGA. The CDR3 sequence is CASSLRGQSYNEQFF. For the CDR3, the DNA is TGTGCCAGCAGCCTCAGGGGGCAGTCCTACAATGAGCAGTTCTTC.

Only one count was recorded for this clone. The chain joins TRBV7-2 to TRBJ2-1; D remains ambiguous. V gave up 1 base and J gave up 7 bases, with 8 bases separating them. CDR3 length: 13 amino acids. Germline V gives CDR1 SGHTA, CDR2 FQGNSA. The CDR3 region is CASSLVPINEQFF. The CDR3 bases are TGTGCCAGCAGCTTAGTCCCGATTAATGAGCAGTTCTTC.

CDR3 protein: CASAQGGRYEQYF. The CDR3 DNA follows: TGTGCCAGCGCCCAGGGCGGGAGATACGAGCAGTACTTC. This rearrangement joins TRBV9 to TRBJ2-7; TRBD2 matches at 7 bases. The CDR3 runs 13 residues. Trimming cost V 7 bases and J 4 bases; bases outside gene matches: 8. Looked up from germline, CDR1 is SGDLS and CDR2 is YYNGEE. The complete variable domain, with remaining parts taken from reference TRBV9 and TRBJ2-7, reads DSGVTQTPKHLITATGQRVTLRCSPRSGDLSVYWYQQSLDQGLQFLIQYYNGEERAKGNILERFSAQQFPDLHSELNLSSLELGDSALYFCASAQGGRYEQYFGPGTRLTVT.

The V and J genes are TRBV4-3 and TRBJ2-6; the D is unclear. The CDR3 covers 17 residues. Germline V gives CDR1 LGHNA, CDR2 YSLEER. V lost 0 bases, J lost 0 bases, and 9 bases lay in between. CDR3: CASSQEPVSSGANVLTF. CDR3 nucleotides: TGCGCCAGCAGCCAAGAACCCGTTAGCTCTGGGGCCAACGTCCTGACTTTC.

The genes are TRBV28 and TRBJ1-1; weak D call: TRBD1 (6 bases). Looked up from germline, CDR1 is MDHEN and CDR2 is SYDVKM. The CDR3 totals 15 residues. The V end was cut by 5 bases, the J end by 10 bases, with 23 bases between. DNA of the CDR3: TGTGCCAGCAGTCCCCCCTCCTCAGGGGTGGTGAGAGCTTTCTTT. Residues: CASSPPSSGVVRAFF.

The V gene is TRBV9, the J gene TRBJ2-2; D unclear. Per the germline V gene, CDR1 is SGDLS and CDR2 is YYNGEE. The V gene lost 0 bases and the J gene lost 6 bases, with 6 bases spanning the gap. The CDR3 is made up of 13 amino acids. DNA of the CDR3: TGTGCCAGCAGCGTAGTTTTTTCCGGGGAGCTGTTTTTT. Its translation: CASSVVFSGELFF.

The rearrangement uses TRBV30 and TRBJ2-3, with a possible D match to TRBD2 (6 bases). Germline V gene data show CDR1 as GTSNPN and CDR2 as SVGIG (reference sequence). The CDR3 is made up of 14 amino acids. The germline V and J ends were trimmed by 4 bases and 3 bases, with 14 bases remaining between them. CDR3 bases: TGTGCCTGGACTGTGGGGACTGGTACAGATACGCAGTATTTT. Encoded protein: CAWTVGTGTDTQYF.